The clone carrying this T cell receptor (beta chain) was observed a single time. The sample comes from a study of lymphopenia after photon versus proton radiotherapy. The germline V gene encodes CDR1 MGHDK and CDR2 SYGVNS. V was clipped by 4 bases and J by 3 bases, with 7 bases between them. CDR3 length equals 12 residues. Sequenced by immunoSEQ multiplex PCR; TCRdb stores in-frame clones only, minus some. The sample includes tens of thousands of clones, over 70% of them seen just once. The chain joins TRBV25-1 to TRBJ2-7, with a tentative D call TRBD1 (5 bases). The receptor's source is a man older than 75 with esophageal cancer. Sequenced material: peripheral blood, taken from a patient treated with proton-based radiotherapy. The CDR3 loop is CASSGGFYEQYF. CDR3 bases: TGTGCCAGCAGTGGGGGCTTCTACGAGCAGTACTTC.